The TCR beta chain under discussion was sequenced for a study of cytomegalovirus exposure and HLA in healthy donors. Comment on this clone: Its antigen is still unknown.

Between the trimmed V and J ends, which lost 4 bases and 0 bases, there was a span of 10 bases. The CDR3 has 15 amino acids. Germline-derived CDR1 and CDR2 are SGHTA and FQGNSA. Study-wide findings and caveats: In a later analysis, a missense DCLRE1C variant was linked to TCR beta V- and J-gene trimming.

Researchers ran the PCR with 60 Vbeta and 13 Jbeta primers. In the original analysis: Approximately 11 million shared chains were among the 80 million or so unique TCR beta chains that a later analysis counted. The method was immunoSEQ multiplex PCR; TCRdb's version includes in-frame clones alone and lacks a portion of them. Clone size and V and J calls were adopted from that table, with D and trimming inferred from the DNA. Counted here are 170,000 or so clones, around 80% occurring once; the ten biggest clones make up approximately 5.1%. The specimen sequenced was PBMCs. The sequence came from a man aged 35 to 55 in good health and CMV-seronegative. This rearrangement joins TRBV7-2 to TRBJ1-3; a weak D match, TRBD1 (6 bases). The CDR3 is CASSSTGDSGNTIYF. CDR3 in DNA: TGTGCCAGCAGCTCGACAGGAGACTCTGGAAACACCATATATTTT.